This TCR beta chain was sequenced during a study of neurological immune-mediated disorders. For the study at large: For the approximately 34 multiple sclerosis patients, the disease was relapsing-remitting in about 30 and secondary progressive in 3. General study points: Private repertoires in all groups were suggested by the finding that expanded clones across subjects shared no CDR3 amino acid sequences.

This CDR3 region has 14 residues. The V gene end was trimmed by 5 bases and the J gene end by 6 bases; junction bases not matched to a gene: 6. CDR1 and CDR2 (germline): SGHDN, FVKESK. Each CDR3 protein gets one entry after TCRdb re-called the 5' RACE reads with MiXCR. This sample has tens of thousands of distinct CDR3 sequences; 4.3% occur once, and the top ten carry about 5.7%. Many counts were recorded for this clonotype. Its antigen is still unknown. Time point in this sample: longitudinal time-point 3. Unsorted libraries came from 2 million PBMCs stored at -80 °C. This sequence was found in a woman aged 55 to 70 with multiple sclerosis. Input material: PBMCs. V is TRBV14 and J is TRBJ2-3, with 9 bases lining up with TRBD1. The CDR3, as DNA: TGTGCCAGCAGCGGGACAGGGTCCCCGGATACGCAGTATTTT. Its protein is CASSGTGSPDTQYF.